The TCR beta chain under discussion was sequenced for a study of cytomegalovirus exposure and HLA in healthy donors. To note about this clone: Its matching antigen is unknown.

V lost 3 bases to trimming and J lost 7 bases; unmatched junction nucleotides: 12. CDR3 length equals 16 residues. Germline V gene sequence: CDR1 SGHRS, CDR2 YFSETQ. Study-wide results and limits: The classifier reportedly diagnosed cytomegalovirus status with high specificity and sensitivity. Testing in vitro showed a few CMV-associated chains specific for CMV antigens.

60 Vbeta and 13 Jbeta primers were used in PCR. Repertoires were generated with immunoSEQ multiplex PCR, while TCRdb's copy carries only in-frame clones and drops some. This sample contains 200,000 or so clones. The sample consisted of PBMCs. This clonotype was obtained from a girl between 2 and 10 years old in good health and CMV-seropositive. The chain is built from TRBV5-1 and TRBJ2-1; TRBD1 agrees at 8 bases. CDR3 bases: TGCGCCAGCAGCTCCTACGGGACAGGCGGGCCAAATGAGCAGTTCTTC. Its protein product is CASSSYGTGGPNEQFF.